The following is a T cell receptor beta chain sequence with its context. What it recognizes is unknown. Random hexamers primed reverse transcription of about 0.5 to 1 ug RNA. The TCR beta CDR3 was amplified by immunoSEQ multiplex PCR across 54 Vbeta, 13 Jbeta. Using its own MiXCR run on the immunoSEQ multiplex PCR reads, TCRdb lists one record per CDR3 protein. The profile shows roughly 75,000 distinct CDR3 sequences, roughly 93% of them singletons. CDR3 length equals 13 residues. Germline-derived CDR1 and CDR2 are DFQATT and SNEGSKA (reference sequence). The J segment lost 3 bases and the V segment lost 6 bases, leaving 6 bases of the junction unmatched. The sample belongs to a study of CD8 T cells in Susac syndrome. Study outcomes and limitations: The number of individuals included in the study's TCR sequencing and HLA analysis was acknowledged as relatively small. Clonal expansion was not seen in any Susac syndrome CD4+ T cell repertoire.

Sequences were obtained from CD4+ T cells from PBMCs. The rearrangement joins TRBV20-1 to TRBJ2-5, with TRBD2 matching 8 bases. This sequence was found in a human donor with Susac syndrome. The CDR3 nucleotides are TGCAGTGCGGACACTAGCGGAAAAGAGACCCAGTACTTC. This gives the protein CSADTSGKETQYF.